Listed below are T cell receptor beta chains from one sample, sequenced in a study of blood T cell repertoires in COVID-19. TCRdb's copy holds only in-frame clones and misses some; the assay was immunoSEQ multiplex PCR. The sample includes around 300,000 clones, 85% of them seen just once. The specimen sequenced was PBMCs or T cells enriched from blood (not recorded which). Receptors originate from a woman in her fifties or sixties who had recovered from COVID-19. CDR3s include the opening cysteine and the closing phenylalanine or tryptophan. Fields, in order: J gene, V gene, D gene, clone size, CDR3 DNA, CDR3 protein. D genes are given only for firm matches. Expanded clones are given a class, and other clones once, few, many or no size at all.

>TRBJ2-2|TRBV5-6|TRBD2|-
TGTGCCAGCAGCTTGCAACTAGCGGGGGGCACCGGGGAGCTGTTTTTT
CASSLQLAGGTGELFF
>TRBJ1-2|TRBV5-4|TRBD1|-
TGTGCCAGCAGCGGGACAGGGAACTATGGCTACACCTTC
CASSGTGNYGYTF
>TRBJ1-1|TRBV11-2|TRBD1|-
TGTGCCAGCAGCTTAGCCCGGGACAGGGCCATGAACACTGAAGCTTTCTTT
CASSLARDRAMNTEAFF
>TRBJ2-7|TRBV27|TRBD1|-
TGTGCCAGCAGTTTAGCCAGGGGGCTTTACGAGCAGTACTTC
CASSLARGLYEQYF
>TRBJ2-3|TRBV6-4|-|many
TGTGCCAGCAGTGAGGACAGCAGCACAGATACGCAGTATTTT
CASSEDSSTDTQYF
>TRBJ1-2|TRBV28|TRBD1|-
TGTGCCAGCAGTTCACCGGCCCGGGACAGGGGGCGAAAACTGTATGGCTACACCTTC
CASSSPARDRGRKLYGYTF
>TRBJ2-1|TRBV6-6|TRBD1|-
TGTGCCAGCAAATCGACAGGGGTAAACAATGAGCAGTTCTTC
CASKSTGVNNEQFF
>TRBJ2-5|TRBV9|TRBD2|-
TGTGCCAGCAGCGTAGGGAGCGGGGGGGCCTCTGAGACCCAGTACTTC
CASSVGSGGASETQYF
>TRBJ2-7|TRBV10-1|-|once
TGCGCCAGCAGTGAGGGCGGCTACGAGCAGTACTTC
CASSEGGYEQYF
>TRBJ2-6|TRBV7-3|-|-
TGTGCCAGCAGCTTATTCGGGTCTGGGGCCAACGTCCTGACTTTC
CASSLFGSGANVLTF
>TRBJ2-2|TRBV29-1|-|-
TGCAGCGTTGAATCGACCGGGGAGCTGTTTTTT
CSVESTGELFF
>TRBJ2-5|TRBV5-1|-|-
TGCGCCAGCAGCCAACAGGGAGTAGGGAGAGAGACCCAGTACTTC
CASSQQGVGRETQYF
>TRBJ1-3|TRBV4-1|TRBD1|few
TGCGCCAGCAGCTGGGAAATTACCGGGACAGGCTTCTCTGGAAACACCATATATTTT
CASSWEITGTGFSGNTIYF
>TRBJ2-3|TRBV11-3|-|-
TGTGCCAGCAGCTTAGACGGTACTAGCCCCGATACGCAGTATTTT
CASSLDGTSPDTQYF
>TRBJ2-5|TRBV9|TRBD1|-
TGTGCCAGCAGCGTAGGGGACAGGGGGAGAGGGGAGACCCAGTACTTC
CASSVGDRGRGETQYF
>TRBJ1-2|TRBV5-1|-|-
TGCGCCAGCAGCTTGGCCGCAGGTTCTAACTATGGCTACACCTTC
CASSLAAGSNYGYTF
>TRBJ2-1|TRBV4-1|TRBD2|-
TGCGCCAGCAGCCAGGCCGGGACTAGCGGGAGGTCGGTGCAGTTCTTC
CASSQAGTSGRSVQFF
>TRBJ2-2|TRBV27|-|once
TGTGCCAGCAGTCTCCACTGGAACACCGGGGAGCTGTTTTTT
CASSLHWNTGELFF
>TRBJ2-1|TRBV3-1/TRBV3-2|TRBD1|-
TGTGCCAGCAGCCAACTAGGACAGGGGGTTAGCGATGAGCAGTTCTTC
CASSQLGQGVSDEQFF
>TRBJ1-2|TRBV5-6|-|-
TGTGCCAGCAGCTTCCTGAGTAACTTCGGCTACACCTTC
CASSFLSNFGYTF
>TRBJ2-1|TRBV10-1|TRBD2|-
TGCGCCAGCAGTGAGTCGAGTGCTAGCGGGCCCGACCACTCCTACAATGAGCAGTTCTTC
CASSESSASGPDHSYNEQFF
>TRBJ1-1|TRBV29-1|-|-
TGCAGCGTCGCGACACGGGGACAGAACACTGAAGCTTTCTTT
CSVATRGQNTEAFF
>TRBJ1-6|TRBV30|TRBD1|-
TGTGCCTGGAGTGGCAGGGGGAGACCCTATAATTCACCCCTCCACTTT
CAWSGRGRPYNSPLHF
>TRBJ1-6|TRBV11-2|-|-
TGTGCCAGCAGGGTTCAGAAGGGGGTTAATTCACCCCTCCACTTT
CASRVQKGVNSPLHF
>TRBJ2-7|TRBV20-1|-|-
TGCAGTGCTAGACGACAGTACGAGCAGTACTTC
CSARRQYEQYF
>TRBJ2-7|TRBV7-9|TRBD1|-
TGTGCCAGCAGCTTAGGTACCGGGACAGGGGACTACGAGCAGTACTTC
CASSLGTGTGDYEQYF
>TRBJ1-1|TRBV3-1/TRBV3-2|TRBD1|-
TGTGCCAGCAGCCTTAACAGGGGGGTAGGCACTGAAGCTTTCTTT
CASSLNRGVGTEAFF
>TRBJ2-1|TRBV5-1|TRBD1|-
TGCGCCAGCCGCAACCGGGACAGGCTCAACAATGAGCAGTTCTTC
CASRNRDRLNNEQFF